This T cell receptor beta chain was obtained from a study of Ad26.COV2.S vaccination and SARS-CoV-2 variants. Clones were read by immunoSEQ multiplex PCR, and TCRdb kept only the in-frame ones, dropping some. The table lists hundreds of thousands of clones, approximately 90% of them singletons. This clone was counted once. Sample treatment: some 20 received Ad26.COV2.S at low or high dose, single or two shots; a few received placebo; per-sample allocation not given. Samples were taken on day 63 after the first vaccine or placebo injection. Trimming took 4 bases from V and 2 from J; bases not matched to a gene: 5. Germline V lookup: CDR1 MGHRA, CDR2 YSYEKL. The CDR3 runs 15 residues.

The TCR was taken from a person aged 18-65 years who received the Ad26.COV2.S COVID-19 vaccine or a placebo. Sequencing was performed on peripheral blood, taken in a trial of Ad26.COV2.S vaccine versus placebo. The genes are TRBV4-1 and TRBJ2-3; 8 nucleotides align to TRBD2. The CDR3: CASSLTLADTDTQYF. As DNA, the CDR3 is TGCGCCAGCAGCCTGACACTAGCGGACACAGATACGCAGTATTTT.